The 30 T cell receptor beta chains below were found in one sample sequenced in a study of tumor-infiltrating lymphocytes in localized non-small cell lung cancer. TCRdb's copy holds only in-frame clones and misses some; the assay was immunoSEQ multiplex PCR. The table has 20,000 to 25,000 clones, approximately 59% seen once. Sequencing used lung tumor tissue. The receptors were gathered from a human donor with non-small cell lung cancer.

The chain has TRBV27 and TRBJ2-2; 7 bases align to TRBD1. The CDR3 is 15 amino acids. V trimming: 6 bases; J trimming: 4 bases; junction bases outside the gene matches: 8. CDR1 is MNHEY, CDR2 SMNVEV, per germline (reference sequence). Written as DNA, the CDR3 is TGTGCCAGCAGGATACAGGGGTCCCGCACCGGGGAGCTGTTTTTT. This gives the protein CASRIQGSRTGELFF.

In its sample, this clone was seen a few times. DNA of the CDR3: TGTGCTAGTGGTTCCGGGACAGGGTACGGCTACACCTTC. It encodes CASGSGTGYGYTF. The rearrangement links TRBV12-5 to TRBJ1-2; TRBD1 matches at 9 bases. The V gene end was trimmed by 4 bases and the J gene end by 8 bases; junction bases not matched to a gene: 5. The CDR3 is 13 amino acids. Germline CDR1 and CDR2: LGHNT and FRNRAP.

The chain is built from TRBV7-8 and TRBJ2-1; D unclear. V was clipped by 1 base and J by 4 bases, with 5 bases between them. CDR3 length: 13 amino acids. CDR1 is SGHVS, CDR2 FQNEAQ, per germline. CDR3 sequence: CASSLVRYNEQFF. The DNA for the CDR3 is TGTGCCAGCAGCTTAGTACGATACAATGAGCAGTTCTTC.

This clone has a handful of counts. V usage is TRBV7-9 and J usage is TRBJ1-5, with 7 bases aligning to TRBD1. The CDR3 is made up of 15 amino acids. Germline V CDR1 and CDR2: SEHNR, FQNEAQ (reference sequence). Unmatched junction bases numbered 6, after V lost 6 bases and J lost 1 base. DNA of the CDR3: TGTGCCAGCAGTTCGGACAGGACAAGCAATCAGCCCCAGCATTTT. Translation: CASSSDRTSNQPQHF.

The CDR3 loop reads CASSLGRGANYGYTF. For the CDR3, the DNA is TGCGCCAGCAGCTTGGGCAGGGGAGCTAACTATGGCTACACCTTC. This chain uses TRBV5-1 with TRBJ1-2; D is possibly TRBD1 (6 bases). The V end lost 0 bases, the J end lost 0 bases, and 9 bases lay between the germline ends. The CDR3 length is 15 residues. In germline, CDR1 is SGHRS, CDR2 YFSETQ.

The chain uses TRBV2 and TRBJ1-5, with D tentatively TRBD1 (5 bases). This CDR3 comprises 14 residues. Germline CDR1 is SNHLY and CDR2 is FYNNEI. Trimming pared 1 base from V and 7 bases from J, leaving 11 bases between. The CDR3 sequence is CASSEGQNEQPQHF. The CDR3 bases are TGTGCCAGCAGTGAAGGACAGAACGAACAGCCCCAGCATTTT.

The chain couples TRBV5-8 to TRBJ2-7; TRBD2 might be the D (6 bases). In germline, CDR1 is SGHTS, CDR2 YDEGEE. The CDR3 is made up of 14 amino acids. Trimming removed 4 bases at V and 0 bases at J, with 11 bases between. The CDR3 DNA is TGTGCCAGCAGCCCGCCCGGGAGCTCCTACGAGCAGTACTTC. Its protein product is CASSPPGSSYEQYF. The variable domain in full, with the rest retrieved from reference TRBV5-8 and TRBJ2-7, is EAGVTQSPTHLIKTRGQQATLRCSPISGHTSVYWYQQALGLGLQFLLWYDEGEERNRGNFPPRFSGRQFPNYSSELNVNALELEDSALYLCASSPPGSSYEQYFGPGTRLTVT.

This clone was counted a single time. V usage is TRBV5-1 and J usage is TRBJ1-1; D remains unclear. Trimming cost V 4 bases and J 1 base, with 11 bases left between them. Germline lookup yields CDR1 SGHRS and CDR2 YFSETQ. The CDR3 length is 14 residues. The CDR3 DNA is TGCGCCAGCAGCCCTGTTGGTTGGAACACTGAAGCTTTCTTT. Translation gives CASSPVGWNTEAFF.

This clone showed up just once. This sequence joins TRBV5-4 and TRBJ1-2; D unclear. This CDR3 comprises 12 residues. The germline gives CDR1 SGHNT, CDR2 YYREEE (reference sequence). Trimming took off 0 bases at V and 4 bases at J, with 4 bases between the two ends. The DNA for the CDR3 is TGTGCCAGCAGCTTGGGTCCCTATGGCTACACCTTC. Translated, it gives CASSLGPYGYTF.

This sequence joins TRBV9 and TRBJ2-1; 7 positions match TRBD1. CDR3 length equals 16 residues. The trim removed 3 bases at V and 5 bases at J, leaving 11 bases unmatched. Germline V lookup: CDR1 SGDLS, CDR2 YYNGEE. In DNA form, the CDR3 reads TGTGCCAGCAGCGGGCCGACAGGGCGCGACCACAATGAGCAGTTCTTC. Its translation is CASSGPTGRDHNEQFF.

CDR3 residues: CASSQDYGVDPIGIQYF. The CDR3 nucleotides read TGCGCCAGCAGCCAAGATTACGGGGTAGATCCGATTGGGATTCAGTACTTC. V usage is TRBV4-1 and J usage is TRBJ2-4; D possibly corresponds to TRBD2 (5 bases). V was shortened by 0 bases and J by 10 bases, with 22 bases between the two germline ends. Germline CDR1 MGHRA, CDR2 YSYEKL. The CDR3 totals 17 residues.

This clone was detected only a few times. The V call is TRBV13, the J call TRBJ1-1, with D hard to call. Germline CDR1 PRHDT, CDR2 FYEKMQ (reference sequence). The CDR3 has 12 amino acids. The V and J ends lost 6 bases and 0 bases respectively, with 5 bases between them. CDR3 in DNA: TGTGCCAGCAGTACTGTGAACACTGAAGCTTTCTTT. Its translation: CASSTVNTEAFF.

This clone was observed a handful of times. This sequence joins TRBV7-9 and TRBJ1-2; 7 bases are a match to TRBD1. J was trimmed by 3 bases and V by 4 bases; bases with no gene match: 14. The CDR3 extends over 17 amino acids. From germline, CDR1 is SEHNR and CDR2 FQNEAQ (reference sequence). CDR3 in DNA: TGTGCCAGCAGCTCTATTCCCCAAACGACAGGGTACTATGGCTACACCTTC. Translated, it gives CASSSIPQTTGYYGYTF. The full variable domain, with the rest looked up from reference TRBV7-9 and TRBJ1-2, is DTGVSQNPRHKITKRGQNVTFRCDPISEHNRLYWYRQTLGQGPEFLTYFQNEAQLEKSRLLSDRFSAERPKGSFSTLEIQRTEQGDSAMYLCASSSIPQTTGYYGYTFGSGTRLTVV.

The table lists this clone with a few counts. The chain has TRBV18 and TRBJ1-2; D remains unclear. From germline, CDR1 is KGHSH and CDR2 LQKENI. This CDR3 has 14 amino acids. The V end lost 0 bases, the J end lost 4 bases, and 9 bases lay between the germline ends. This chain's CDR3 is CASSPPRGSYGYTF. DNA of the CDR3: TGTGCCAGCTCACCACCGAGAGGTAGCTATGGCTACACCTTC.

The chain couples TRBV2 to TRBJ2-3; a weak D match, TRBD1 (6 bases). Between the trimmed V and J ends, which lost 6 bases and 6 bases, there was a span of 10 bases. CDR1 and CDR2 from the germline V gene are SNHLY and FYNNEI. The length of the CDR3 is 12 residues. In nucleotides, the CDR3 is TGTGCCAGCAGCGCTCAGGGGGATACGCAGTATTTT. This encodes CASSAQGDTQYF.

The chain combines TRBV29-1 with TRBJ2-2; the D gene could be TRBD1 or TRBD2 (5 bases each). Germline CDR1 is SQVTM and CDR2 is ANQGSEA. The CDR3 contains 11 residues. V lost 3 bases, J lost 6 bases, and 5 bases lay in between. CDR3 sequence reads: CSVEGAGELFF. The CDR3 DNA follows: TGCAGCGTTGAGGGGGCCGGGGAGCTGTTTTTT.

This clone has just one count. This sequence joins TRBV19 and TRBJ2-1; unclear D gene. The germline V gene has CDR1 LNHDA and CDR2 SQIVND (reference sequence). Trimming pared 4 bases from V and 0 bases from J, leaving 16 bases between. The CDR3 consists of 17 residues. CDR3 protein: CASSSHAEASSYNEQFF. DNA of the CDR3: TGTGCCAGTAGTAGCCATGCCGAGGCGAGCTCCTACAATGAGCAGTTCTTC.

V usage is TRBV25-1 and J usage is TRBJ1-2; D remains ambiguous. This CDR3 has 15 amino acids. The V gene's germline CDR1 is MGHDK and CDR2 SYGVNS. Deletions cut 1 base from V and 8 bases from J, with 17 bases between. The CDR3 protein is CASSESPLDAGGYTF. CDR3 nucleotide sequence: TGTGCCAGCAGTGAATCCCCTCTGGACGCGGGAGGCTACACCTTC.

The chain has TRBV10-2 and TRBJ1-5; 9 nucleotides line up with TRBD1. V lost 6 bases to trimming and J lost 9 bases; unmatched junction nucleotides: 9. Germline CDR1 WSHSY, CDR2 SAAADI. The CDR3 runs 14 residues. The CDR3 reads CASREQGALMPQHF. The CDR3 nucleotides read TGCGCCAGCAGGGAACAGGGGGCCCTAATGCCCCAGCATTTT.

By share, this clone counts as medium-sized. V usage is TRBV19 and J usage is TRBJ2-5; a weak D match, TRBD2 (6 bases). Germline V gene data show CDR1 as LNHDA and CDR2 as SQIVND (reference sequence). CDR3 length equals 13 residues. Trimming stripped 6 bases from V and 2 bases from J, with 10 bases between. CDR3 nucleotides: TGTGCCAGTAGCTTTGCGGGACAAGAGACCCAGTACTTC. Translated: CASSFAGQETQYF.

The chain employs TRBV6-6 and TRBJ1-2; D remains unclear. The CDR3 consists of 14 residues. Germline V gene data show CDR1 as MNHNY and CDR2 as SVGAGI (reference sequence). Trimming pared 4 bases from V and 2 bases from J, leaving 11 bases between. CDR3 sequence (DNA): TGTGCCAGCAGTTCACAATCCTTAAACTATGGCTACACCTTC. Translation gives CASSSQSLNYGYTF.

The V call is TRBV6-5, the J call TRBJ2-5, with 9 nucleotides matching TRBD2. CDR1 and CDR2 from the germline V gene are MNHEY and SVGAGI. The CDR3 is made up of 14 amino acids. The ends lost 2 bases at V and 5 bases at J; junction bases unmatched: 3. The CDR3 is CASSYGGRVETQYF. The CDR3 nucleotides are TGTGCCAGCAGTTACGGCGGGAGGGTTGAGACCCAGTACTTC.

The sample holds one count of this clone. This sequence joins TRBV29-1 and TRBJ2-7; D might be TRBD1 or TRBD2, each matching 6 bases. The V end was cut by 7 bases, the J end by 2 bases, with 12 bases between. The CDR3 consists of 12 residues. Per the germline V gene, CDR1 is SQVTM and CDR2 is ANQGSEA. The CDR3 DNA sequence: TGCAGCGCGGCGGGACAAACCTACGAGCAGTACTTC. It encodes CSAAGQTYEQYF.

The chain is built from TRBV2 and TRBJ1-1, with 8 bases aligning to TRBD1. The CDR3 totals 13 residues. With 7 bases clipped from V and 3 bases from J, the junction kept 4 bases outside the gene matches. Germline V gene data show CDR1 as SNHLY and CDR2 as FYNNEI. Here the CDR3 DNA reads TGTGCCAGCATGCAGGACAGGGACACTGAAGCTTTCTTT. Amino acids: CASMQDRDTEAFF.

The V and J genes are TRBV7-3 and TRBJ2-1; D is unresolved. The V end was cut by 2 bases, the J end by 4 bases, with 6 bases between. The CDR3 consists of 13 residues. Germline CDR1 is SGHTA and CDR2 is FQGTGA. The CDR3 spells CASSLSRYNEQFF. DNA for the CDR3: TGTGCCAGCAGCTTATCTAGGTACAATGAGCAGTTCTTC.

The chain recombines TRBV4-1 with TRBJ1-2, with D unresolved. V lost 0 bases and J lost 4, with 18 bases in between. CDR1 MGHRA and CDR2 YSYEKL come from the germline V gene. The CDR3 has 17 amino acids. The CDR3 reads CASSQDLNGEVSYGYTF. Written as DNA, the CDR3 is TGCGCCAGCAGCCAAGATTTGAACGGGGAGGTTTCCTATGGCTACACCTTC.

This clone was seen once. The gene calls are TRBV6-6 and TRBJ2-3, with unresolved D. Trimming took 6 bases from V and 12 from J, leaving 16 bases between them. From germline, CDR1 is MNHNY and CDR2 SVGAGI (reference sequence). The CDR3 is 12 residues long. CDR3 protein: CASRPDLLTQYF. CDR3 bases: TGTGCCAGCAGGCCAGACCTATTGACTCAGTATTTT.

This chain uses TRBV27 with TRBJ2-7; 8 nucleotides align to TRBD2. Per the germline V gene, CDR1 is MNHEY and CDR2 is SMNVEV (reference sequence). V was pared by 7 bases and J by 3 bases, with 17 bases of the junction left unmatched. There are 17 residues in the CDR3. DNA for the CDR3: TGTGCCAGCACCCCCAGGGGTAGCGGGACGGGAGGCTACGAGCAGTACTTC. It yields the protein CASTPRGSGTGGYEQYF.

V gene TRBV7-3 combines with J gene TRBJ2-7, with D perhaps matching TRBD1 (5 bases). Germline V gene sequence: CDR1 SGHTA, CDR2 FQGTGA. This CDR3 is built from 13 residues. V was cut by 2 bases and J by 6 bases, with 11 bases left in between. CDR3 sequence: CASSLEVQGEQYF. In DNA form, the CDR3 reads TGTGCCAGCAGCTTAGAGGTCCAGGGCGAGCAGTACTTC.

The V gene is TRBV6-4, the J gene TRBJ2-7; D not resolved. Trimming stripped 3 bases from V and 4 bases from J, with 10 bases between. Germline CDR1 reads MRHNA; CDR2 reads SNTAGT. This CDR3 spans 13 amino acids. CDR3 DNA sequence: TGTGCCAGCAGTGAGTCCCCGAAATACGAGCAGTACTTC. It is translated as CASSESPKYEQYF.